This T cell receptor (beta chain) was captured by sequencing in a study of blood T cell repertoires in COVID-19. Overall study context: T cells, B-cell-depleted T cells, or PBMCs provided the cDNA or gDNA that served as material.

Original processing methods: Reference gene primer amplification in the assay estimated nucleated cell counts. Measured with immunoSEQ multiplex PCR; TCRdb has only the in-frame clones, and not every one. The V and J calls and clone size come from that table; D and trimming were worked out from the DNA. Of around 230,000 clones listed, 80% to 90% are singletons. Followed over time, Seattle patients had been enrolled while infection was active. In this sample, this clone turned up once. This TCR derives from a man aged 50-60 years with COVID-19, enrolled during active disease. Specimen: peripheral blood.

The CDR3 is CASSLQGFLGGYTF. The CDR3, as DNA: TGTGCCAGCAGCCTACAGGGTTTCCTGGGGGGCTACACCTTC. The gene calls are TRBV7-9 and TRBJ1-2; tentatively, D is TRBD1 (6 bases). Per the germline V gene, CDR1 is SEHNR and CDR2 is FQNEAQ (reference sequence). The CDR3 has 14 residues. The ends were cut back, 5 bases at V and 8 bases at J, with 18 bases in the middle.